A single sample gave rise to the 5 T cell receptor beta chains below, sequenced in a study of a mutant IDH1 vaccine in newly diagnosed glioma. Time point denoted: week 11, during vaccination. Each dose of the vaccine consisted of 300 ug of mutant IDH1 20-mer peptide, with topical imiquimod. Assay used: immunoSEQ multiplex PCR; TCRdb lists only in-frame clones, some missing. In the table there are roughly 130,000 clones, just under 80% of which are singletons. No antigens are known for them. The sequenced sample was PBMCs, obtained from a glioma patient whose treatment included an IDH1 peptide vaccine. The receptors come from a middle-aged man with glioma.

As to this clone: Different DNA sequences within this sample yield the same CDR3. This chain links TRBV28 with TRBJ1-1; possibly TRBD1 for D (5 bases). The CDR3 covers 11 residues. The germline V and J ends were trimmed by 6 bases and 6 bases, with 8 bases remaining between them. Germline V gives CDR1 MDHEN, CDR2 SYDVKM. CDR3 region: CASRGRPEAFF. CDR3 sequence (DNA): TGTGCCAGCAGGGGACGGCCTGAAGCTTTCTTT.

The chain carries TRBV6-1 and TRBJ1-2; D is unresolved. CDR1 and CDR2 (germline): MNHNS, SASEGT. V lost 7 bases to trimming and J lost 6 bases, with 18 bases between them. The CDR3 has 14 residues. The CDR3 DNA follows: TGTGCCAGCACCAACGACTGGACTTCCAATGGCTACACCTTC. This translates into CASTNDWTSNGYTF.

The rearrangement links TRBV7-6 to TRBJ2-5; D unclear. V was pared by 1 base and J by 2 bases, with 11 bases between. CDR3 size: 15 residues. The germline gives CDR1 SGHVS, CDR2 FNYEAQ. CDR3 protein: CASSLVPLGQETQYF. In nucleotides, the CDR3 is TGTGCCAGCAGCTTAGTCCCTCTGGGACAAGAGACCCAGTACTTC.

The chain couples TRBV29-1 to TRBJ1-3; weak D call: TRBD1 (5 bases). Germline V lookup: CDR1 SQVTM, CDR2 ANQGSEA. V gave up 1 base and J gave up 0 bases, with 13 bases separating them. The CDR3 spans 16 residues. CDR3 protein: CSVEGTGLPSGNTIYF. The CDR3, as DNA: TGCAGCGTTGAAGGTACGGGACTGCCCTCTGGAAACACCATATATTTT.

The J gene is TRBJ2-1, the V gene TRBV11-2; 9 nucleotides agree with TRBD1. J gave up 0 bases and V 5 bases, and 5 bases lay outside the gene matches. CDR1 is SGHAT, CDR2 FQNNGV, per germline. The CDR3 loop spans 16 amino acids. CDR3 coding DNA: TGTGCCAGCAGCCTGGGACAGGGAAGCTCCTACAATGAGCAGTTCTTC. It translates to CASSLGQGSSYNEQFF. Complete variable domain (other parts from reference TRBV11-2 and TRBJ2-1): EAGVAQSPRYKIIEKRQSVAFWCNPISGHATLYWYQQILGQGPKLLIQFQNNGVVDDSQLPKDRFSAERLKGVDSTLKIQPAKLEDSAVYLCASSLGQGSSYNEQFFGPGTRLTVL.